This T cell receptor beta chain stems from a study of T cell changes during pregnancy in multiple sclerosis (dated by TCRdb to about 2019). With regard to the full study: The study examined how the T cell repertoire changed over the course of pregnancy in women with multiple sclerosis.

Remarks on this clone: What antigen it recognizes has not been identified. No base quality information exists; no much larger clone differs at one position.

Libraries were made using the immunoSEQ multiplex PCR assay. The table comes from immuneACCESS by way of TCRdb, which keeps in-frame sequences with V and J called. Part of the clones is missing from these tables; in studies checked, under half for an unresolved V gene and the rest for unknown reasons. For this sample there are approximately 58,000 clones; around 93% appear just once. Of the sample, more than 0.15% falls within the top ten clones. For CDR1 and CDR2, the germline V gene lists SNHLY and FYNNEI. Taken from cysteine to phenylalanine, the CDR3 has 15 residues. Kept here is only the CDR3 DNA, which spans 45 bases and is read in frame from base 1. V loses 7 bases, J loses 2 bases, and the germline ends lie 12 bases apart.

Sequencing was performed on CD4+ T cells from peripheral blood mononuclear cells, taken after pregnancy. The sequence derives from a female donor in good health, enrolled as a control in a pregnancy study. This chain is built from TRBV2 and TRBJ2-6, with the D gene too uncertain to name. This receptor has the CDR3 CASTPSRTGANVLTF. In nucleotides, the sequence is TGTGCCAGCACCCCTTCGAGGACTGGGGCCAACGTCCTGACTTTC.